Each of the 19 T cell receptor beta chains below was sequenced from the same sample in a study of blood T cells in healthy people across ages. PCR was performed a second time for roughly 6 to 12 cycles using a sample-barcoded 5' primer and a J-beta primer mix. MiXCR, applied by TCRdb to the 5' RACE reads, yields one record per CDR3 protein. The profile shows just under 900,000 distinct CDR3 sequences, about 28% of them singletons. Material: blood. These receptors all come from a woman older than 75 in good health.

CDR3 nucleotides: TGCGCCAGCAGCAACCAGCCGGGACTAGCGGGAGGAGGGGAGACCCAGTACTTC. This gives the protein CASSNQPGLAGGGETQYF. The V gene is TRBV5-1, the J gene TRBJ2-5, with 15 positions matching TRBD2. The trim removed 4 bases at V and 5 bases at J, leaving 12 bases unmatched. Germline-derived CDR1 and CDR2 are SGHRS and YFSETQ. The CDR3 contains 18 residues.

The table lists this clonotype with a few counts. This chain links TRBV15 with TRBJ2-5; D is unresolved. The CDR3 runs to 14 residues. CDR1 LNHNV and CDR2 YYDKDF come from the germline V gene (reference sequence). Trimming left V 0 bases short and J 5 bases short, with 10 bases between. CDR3: CATSRDPSMETQYF. In nucleotides, the CDR3 is TGTGCCACCAGCAGAGATCCAAGCATGGAGACCCAGTACTTC. Looking up the rest from reference TRBV15 and TRBJ2-5 gives the full variable domain: DAMVIQNPRYQVTQFGKPVTLSCSQTLNHNVMYWYQQKSSQAPKLLFHYYDKDFNNEADTPDNFQSRRPNTSFCFLDIRSPGLGDTAMYLCATSRDPSMETQYFGPGTRLLVL.

This clonotype has a count of ten or more. This chain connects TRBV7-2 to TRBJ2-3; tentative D call: TRBD1 (6 bases). Looked up from germline, CDR1 is SGHTA and CDR2 is FQGNSA. The CDR3 contains 15 residues. The ends were cut back, 5 bases at V and 2 bases at J, with 14 bases in the middle. CDR3 DNA sequence: TGTGCCAGCAGCCCACTGTGGACAGACACAGATACGCAGTATTTT. Its translation is CASSPLWTDTDTQYF.

With respect to this clonotype: The junction departs from germline at one end; a sequencing error may be responsible. The V call is TRBV6-2 or TRBV6-3, the J call TRBJ2-6; D unresolved. Per germline, CDR1 MNHEY and CDR2 SVGEGT. The CDR3 runs to 18 residues. In nucleotides, the CDR3 is TGTGCCAGCAGTTACGACCCCCTGGGATACTCTGAGGCCAACGTCCTGACTTTC. Amino acids: CASSYDPLGYSEANVLTF.

This clonotype was detected a few times. V usage is TRBV27 and J usage is TRBJ1-5; the D gene is possibly TRBD1 (6 bases). Germline CDR1 and CDR2: MNHEY and SMNVEV (reference sequence). V was shortened by 6 bases and J by 7 bases, with 19 bases between the two germline ends. The CDR3 runs to 15 residues. CDR3 nucleotides: TGTGCCAGCAGAAGGGGGGGAGCGGGGGTACAGCCCCAGCATTTT. Its protein product is CASRRGGAGVQPQHF.

J is TRBJ2-5 and V is TRBV6-4, with D tentatively TRBD1 (6 bases). The length of the CDR3 is 21 residues. Trimming cost V 7 bases and J 11 bases, with 44 bases left between them. Germline loops: CDR1 MRHNA, CDR2 SNTAGT. The CDR3 protein is CASTSDSPIPFPSNSYNEQYF. CDR3 DNA: TGTGCCAGCACGTCGGACAGTCCAATTCCCTTCCCCAGTAACTCCTACAATGAGCAGTACTTC.

This clonotype was counted at least ten times. The chain employs TRBV15 and TRBJ2-1; D may be TRBD1 or TRBD2 (6 bases each). There are 19 residues in the CDR3. CDR1 and CDR2 (germline): LNHNV, YYDKDF (reference sequence). The V end was cut by 0 bases, the J end by 0 bases, with 18 bases between. The CDR3 here is CATSRDRGRGANSYNEQFF. The CDR3 bases are TGTGCCACCAGCAGAGATCGCGGTAGGGGGGCAAACTCCTACAATGAGCAGTTCTTC.

This clonotype has just a few counts. DNA of the CDR3: TGTGCCAGTCGGACAGGGGACGAAAAACTGTTTTTT. Its protein product is CASRTGDEKLFF. The chain is built from TRBV18 and TRBJ1-4; 9 nucleotides align to TRBD1. CDR1 is KGHSH and CDR2 is LQKENI in the germline V gene. This CDR3 is 12 amino acids long. The trim removed 9 bases at V and 8 bases at J, leaving 4 bases unmatched.

The rearrangement uses TRBV7-2 and TRBJ2-5; D perhaps matches TRBD2 (6 bases). Deletions cut 4 bases from V and 4 bases from J, with 16 bases between. This CDR3 has 15 amino acids. Germline loops: CDR1 SGHTA, CDR2 FQGNSA. The CDR3 DNA reads TGTGCCAGCAGCTCTCTTCGGGTGGGGGGAGAGACCCAGTACTTC. Translation: CASSSLRVGGETQYF.

This clonotype came up many times. A much larger clone is a single base away; this may be a read error. The chain employs TRBV6-5 and TRBJ2-1; 11 nucleotides line up with TRBD2. Germline CDR1 and CDR2: MNHEY and SVGAGI. J was trimmed by 4 bases and V by 7 bases; bases with no gene match: 6. This CDR3 spans 15 amino acids. The DNA for the CDR3 is TGTGCCAGCAACCCTACTAGCGGGGGTTACAATGAGCAGTTCTTC. It encodes CASNPTSGGYNEQFF.

This clonotype was counted at least ten times. V and J are TRBV7-2 and TRBJ2-6; D is unclear. This CDR3 contains 12 residues. The V gene's germline CDR1 is SGHTA and CDR2 FQGNSA. V lost 5 bases and J lost 10, with 9 bases in between. CDR3 in amino acids: CASSTRRNVLTF. The CDR3, as DNA: TGTGCCAGCAGCACGCGCCGGAACGTCCTGACTTTC.

In this sample, this clonotype turned up once. The rearrangement links TRBV6-5 to TRBJ2-7; 10 bases map to TRBD1. The closer fit of TRBJ2-5 to the DNA end suggests the J call may be wrong. This CDR3 has 15 residues. Germline-derived CDR1 and CDR2 are MNHEY and SVGAGI. CDR3: CASRGDRGPGETQYF. The CDR3 DNA follows: TGTGCCAGCAGGGGAGACAGGGGGCCAGGAGAGACCCAGTACTTC.

A remark on this clonotype: A read error may explain this, as a much larger clone is one base away. This chain joins TRBV5-6 and TRBJ2-5, with D unresolved. Germline V gives CDR1 SGHDT, CDR2 YYEEEE. The CDR3 has 14 amino acids. The V gene lost 0 bases and the J gene lost 3 bases, with 9 bases spanning the gap. The CDR3 protein is CASSLGGLKETQYF. CDR3 nucleotides: TGTGCCAGCAGCTTGGGAGGCCTAAAAGAGACCCAGTACTTC.

This clonotype was counted ten times or more. This chain uses TRBV3-1 with TRBJ2-5; TRBD1 aligns across 8 bases. The CDR3 has 15 amino acids. J gave up 5 bases and V 4 bases, and 9 bases lay outside the gene matches. CDR1 and CDR2 from the germline V gene are LGHDT and YNNKEL (reference sequence). Here the CDR3 DNA reads TGTGCCAGCAGCCCCGGACAGGGTAGAAAGGAGACCCAGTACTTC. Translating gives CASSPGQGRKETQYF.

On this clonotype itself: This could be a read error, since a much larger clone is one nucleotide away. This rearrangement joins TRBV5-1 to TRBJ1-5; TRBD1 matches 9 bases. Germline CDR1 SGHRS, CDR2 YFSETQ. The CDR3 contains 14 residues. J gave up 8 bases and V 4 bases, and 7 bases lay outside the gene matches. The DNA of the CDR3 is TGCGCCAGCAGCACTACAGGGGGCGGGAAGCCCCAGCATTTT. This sequence encodes CASSTTGGGKPQHF. Filled out from reference TRBV5-1 and TRBJ1-5, the complete variable domain reads KAGVTQTPRYLIKTRGQQVTLSCSPISGHRSVSWYQQTPGQGLQFLFEYFSETQRNKGNFPGRFSGRQFSNSRSEMNVSTLELGDSALYLCASSTTGGGKPQHFGDGTRLSIL.

For this clonotype: One junction end does not reproduce the germline sequence, and a read error may be involved. The chain combines TRBV7-9 with TRBJ2-4; possibly TRBD1 or TRBD2 for D (5 bases each). The length of the CDR3 is 14 residues. Germline V gene lookup returns CDR1 SEHNR and CDR2 FQNEAQ (reference sequence). CDR3 protein: CASSLGSLRGIQYF. Here the CDR3 DNA reads TGTGCCAGCAGCTTGGGATCCCTGAGGGGCATTCAGTACTTT.

This clonotype appeared a few times. The CDR3 nucleotides are TGTGCCAGCAGTGAAAATGGGGGGAATCAGCCCCAGCATTTT. Its protein product is CASSENGGNQPQHF. The gene calls are TRBV2 and TRBJ1-5; D may be TRBD1 (5 bases). V was pared by 2 bases and J by 4 bases, with 9 bases between. The CDR3 runs to 14 residues. The germline V gene encodes CDR1 SNHLY and CDR2 FYNNEI.

This clonotype was seen repeatedly, ten times or more. The V and J genes are TRBV20-1 and TRBJ1-2; a weak D match, TRBD1 (5 bases). This CDR3 comprises 13 residues. Trimming left V 0 bases short and J 1 base short, with 6 bases between. Germline V gene sequence: CDR1 DFQATT, CDR2 SNEGSKA (reference sequence). This chain's CDR3 is CSARDGGNYGYTF. In DNA form, the CDR3 reads TGCAGTGCTAGAGATGGGGGTAACTATGGCTACACCTTC.

In this sample, this clonotype turned up a few times. The chain carries TRBV10-3 and TRBJ2-3; 8 nucleotides match TRBD1. The V segment lost 6 bases and the J segment 10 bases; nucleotides outside the gene matches: 6. CDR3 length equals 12 residues. Germline V gives CDR1 ENHRY, CDR2 SYGVKD. The CDR3 coding sequence is TGTGCCATCAGGGGGACAGGTGAAGCGCAGTATTTT. Its protein product is CAIRGTGEAQYF.